Listed below are T cell receptor beta chains from one sample, sequenced in a study of OX40 agonist ivuxolimab in advanced cancers. Data came from immunoSEQ multiplex PCR; TCRdb stores just in-frame clones and leaves some out. The sample lists about 110,000 clones, less than 95% occurring once. The sequenced sample was CD4+ or CD8+ T cells sorted from blood, obtained in a trial of the OX40 agonist ivuxolimab. Source of these receptors: an adult with an advanced solid tumor such as melanoma, head and neck, liver or kidney cancer. Both conserved end residues are part of each CDR3. Fields, in order: clone size, D gene, V gene, J gene, CDR3 protein, CDR3 DNA. D genes are given only for firm matches. Expanded clones get a size class; other rows say once, few or many, or leave the size out.

clone_size: NA
d_call: TRBD1
v_call: TRBV9
j_call: TRBJ2-5
cdr3_aa: CASSVRGTGGETQYF
cdr3_nt: TGTGCCAGCAGCGTACGAGGTACAGGGGGCGAGACCCAGTACTTC

clone_size: NA
d_call: NA
v_call: TRBV9
j_call: TRBJ2-5
cdr3_aa: CASSVDRDQETQYF
cdr3_nt: TGTGCCAGCAGCGTAGACAGGGACCAAGAGACCCAGTACTTC

clone_size: NA
d_call: NA
v_call: TRBV9
j_call: TRBJ1-2
cdr3_aa: CASSPDVGERGYTF
cdr3_nt: TGTGCCAGCAGCCCGGATGTAGGGGAGAGGGGCTACACCTTC

clone_size: NA
d_call: NA
v_call: TRBV5-8
j_call: TRBJ1-2
cdr3_aa: CASSRGRDNYGYTF
cdr3_nt: TGTGCCAGCAGCAGAGGACGGGATAACTATGGCTACACCTTC

clone_size: NA
d_call: NA
v_call: TRBV6-6
j_call: TRBJ1-5
cdr3_aa: CASRLGQGGNQPQHF
cdr3_nt: TGTGCCAGCAGGCTCGGCCAGGGAGGCAATCAGCCCCAGCATTTT

clone_size: NA
d_call: TRBD1
v_call: TRBV28
j_call: TRBJ1-1
cdr3_aa: CATRQGGTTEAFF
cdr3_nt: TGTGCCACGCGACAGGGGGGGACCACTGAAGCTTTCTTT

clone_size: few
d_call: NA
v_call: TRBV28
j_call: TRBJ1-6
cdr3_aa: CASTWDAMYNSPLHF
cdr3_nt: TGTGCCAGCACTTGGGACGCGATGTATAATTCACCCCTCCACTTT

clone_size: NA
d_call: TRBD1
v_call: TRBV5-5
j_call: TRBJ2-7
cdr3_aa: CASSSGSSTGGYEQYF
cdr3_nt: TGTGCCAGCAGCTCAGGTTCCTCCACAGGGGGCTACGAGCAGTACTTC

clone_size: NA
d_call: NA
v_call: TRBV7-9
j_call: TRBJ1-4
cdr3_aa: CASSLMDEKLFF
cdr3_nt: TGTGCCAGCAGCTTAATGGATGAAAAACTGTTTTTT

clone_size: NA
d_call: TRBD2
v_call: TRBV25-1
j_call: TRBJ2-1
cdr3_aa: CASSERTSGVYNEQFF
cdr3_nt: TGTGCCAGCAGTGAAAGGACTAGCGGGGTTTACAATGAGCAGTTCTTC

clone_size: once
d_call: NA
v_call: TRBV6-5
j_call: TRBJ1-5
cdr3_aa: CASGSTFSNQPQHF
cdr3_nt: TGTGCCAGTGGGTCAACTTTTAGCAATCAGCCCCAGCATTTT

clone_size: NA
d_call: TRBD2
v_call: TRBV6-6
j_call: TRBJ2-7
cdr3_aa: CASSRLAGGWEQYF
cdr3_nt: TGTGCCAGCAGTCGTCTAGCGGGGGGATGGGAGCAGTACTTC

clone_size: once
d_call: NA
v_call: TRBV28
j_call: TRBJ2-5
cdr3_aa: CASSSPDLSETQYF
cdr3_nt: TGTGCCAGCAGCTCCCCCGACCTCAGTGAGACCCAGTACTTC

clone_size: NA
d_call: NA
v_call: TRBV5-4
j_call: TRBJ2-7
cdr3_aa: CASSSIAGYEQYF
cdr3_nt: TGTGCCAGCAGCTCGATTGCAGGGTACGAGCAGTACTTC

clone_size: NA
d_call: TRBD1
v_call: TRBV30
j_call: TRBJ1-1
cdr3_aa: CAWSHRQGEMRAFF
cdr3_nt: TGTGCCTGGAGTCATAGACAGGGCGAGATGAGAGCTTTCTTT

clone_size: NA
d_call: TRBD1
v_call: TRBV28
j_call: TRBJ1-4
cdr3_aa: CASCGTANRGVEKLFF
cdr3_nt: TGTGCCAGCTGCGGGACAGCGAACAGAGGGGTTGAAAAACTGTTTTTT

clone_size: NA
d_call: NA
v_call: TRBV28
j_call: TRBJ1-1
cdr3_aa: CASTVGTEAFF
cdr3_nt: TGTGCCAGCACCGTCGGGACAGAAGCTTTCTTT

clone_size: NA
d_call: NA
v_call: TRBV9
j_call: TRBJ2-3
cdr3_aa: CASSEMTSTDTQYF
cdr3_nt: TGTGCCAGCAGCGAAATGACATCCACAGATACGCAGTATTTT

clone_size: NA
d_call: TRBD2
v_call: TRBV4-1
j_call: TRBJ2-3
cdr3_aa: CASSQNSGGRTDTQYF
cdr3_nt: TGCGCCAGCAGCCAAAATAGCGGGGGGCGCACAGATACGCAGTATTTT

clone_size: NA
d_call: TRBD1
v_call: TRBV5-1
j_call: TRBJ1-1
cdr3_aa: CASSVQGALTEAFF
cdr3_nt: TGCGCCAGCAGCGTACAGGGGGCCCTCACTGAAGCTTTCTTT

clone_size: NA
d_call: TRBD2
v_call: TRBV30
j_call: TRBJ2-3
cdr3_aa: CAWSLAGGATDTQYF
cdr3_nt: TGTGCCTGGAGTTTAGCGGGGGGGGCCACAGATACGCAGTATTTT

clone_size: NA
d_call: NA
v_call: TRBV10-3
j_call: TRBJ2-7
cdr3_aa: CAISDESVYEQYF
cdr3_nt: TGTGCCATCAGTGACGAGTCCGTTTACGAGCAGTACTTC

clone_size: NA
d_call: NA
v_call: TRBV4-3
j_call: TRBJ1-5
cdr3_aa: CASSQDWGGFYQPQHF
cdr3_nt: TGCGCCAGCAGCCAAGATTGGGGGGGGTTTTATCAGCCCCAGCATTTT

clone_size: NA
d_call: NA
v_call: TRBV19
j_call: TRBJ1-1
cdr3_aa: CATQAGFVNTEAFF
cdr3_nt: TGTGCCACTCAGGCGGGTTTCGTGAACACTGAAGCTTTCTTT

clone_size: few
d_call: TRBD1
v_call: TRBV7-3
j_call: TRBJ1-6
cdr3_aa: CASSLKQGARSPLHF
cdr3_nt: TGTGCCAGCAGCTTAAAGCAGGGGGCTAGGTCACCCCTCCACTTT

clone_size: NA
d_call: TRBD2
v_call: TRBV19
j_call: TRBJ2-4
cdr3_aa: CASSPRTSGGNIQYF
cdr3_nt: TGTGCCAGTAGCCCACGGACTAGCGGGGGGAACATTCAGTACTTC

clone_size: NA
d_call: NA
v_call: TRBV5-1
j_call: TRBJ1-5
cdr3_aa: CASSLVGLSNQPQHF
cdr3_nt: TGCGCCAGCAGCTTGGTTGGTCTTAGCAATCAGCCCCAGCATTTT

clone_size: NA
d_call: NA
v_call: TRBV18
j_call: TRBJ2-5
cdr3_aa: CASSPPVQETQYF
cdr3_nt: TGTGCCAGCTCACCACCGGTCCAAGAGACCCAGTACTTC

clone_size: NA
d_call: NA
v_call: TRBV7-2
j_call: TRBJ2-7
cdr3_aa: CASSLMMEYSYEQYF
cdr3_nt: TGTGCCAGCAGCTTAATGATGGAGTACTCCTACGAGCAGTACTTC

clone_size: NA
d_call: NA
v_call: TRBV19
j_call: TRBJ1-5
cdr3_aa: CASRSVGVGYF
cdr3_nt: TGTGCCAGTAGGAGCGTCGGGGTCGGGTATTTT

clone_size: NA
d_call: NA
v_call: TRBV30
j_call: TRBJ2-7
cdr3_aa: CARSAGVSSYEQYF
cdr3_nt: TGTGCCCGATCGGCTGGGGTAAGCTCCTACGAGCAGTACTTC

clone_size: once
d_call: TRBD1
v_call: TRBV18
j_call: TRBJ2-5
cdr3_aa: CASSPPGTGGQTQYF
cdr3_nt: TGTGCCAGCTCACCACCCGGGACAGGGGGGCAGACCCAGTACTTC

clone_size: NA
d_call: NA
v_call: TRBV18
j_call: TRBJ2-2
cdr3_aa: CASSPRNTGELFF
cdr3_nt: TGTGCCAGCTCACCACGGAACACCGGGGAGCTGTTTTTT

clone_size: NA
d_call: NA
v_call: TRBV7-3
j_call: TRBJ1-1
cdr3_aa: CASRRTSNTEAFF
cdr3_nt: TGTGCCAGCAGGAGGACATCGAACACTGAAGCTTTCTTT

clone_size: NA
d_call: NA
v_call: TRBV4-3
j_call: TRBJ2-3
cdr3_aa: CASSQDWSPTDTQYF
cdr3_nt: TGCGCCAGCAGCCAAGATTGGTCTCCCACAGATACGCAGTATTTT

clone_size: NA
d_call: NA
v_call: TRBV30
j_call: TRBJ2-7
cdr3_aa: CAWSDGSYEQYF
cdr3_nt: TGTGCCTGGAGTGACGGAAGCTACGAGCAGTACTTC

clone_size: NA
d_call: TRBD2
v_call: TRBV5-4
j_call: TRBJ2-3
cdr3_aa: CASSTGLVGTDTQYF
cdr3_nt: TGTGCCAGCAGCACAGGACTAGTGGGCACAGATACGCAGTATTTT